The rows below give T cell receptor beta chains drawn from one sample of a study of blood T cell repertoires in COVID-19. Sequencing used immunoSEQ multiplex PCR; TCRdb keeps in-frame clones, though not all of them. The sample contains tens of thousands of clones, roughly nine tenths of which appear only once. Sequencing input: peripheral blood. The receptor set was obtained from a man aged 25-40 years with active or convalescent COVID-19. Each CDR3 is given with its conserved first and last residue. The D gene is left open where the match is weak. Clone sizes are given selectively: once, few, many, or a class where the clone is expanded.

clone size,V gene,D gene,J gene,CDR3 DNA,CDR3 protein
NA,TRBV6-5,NA,TRBJ1-2,TGTGCCAGCAGCGCGGCCCCAGGGGAGCGTGGCTACACCTTC,CASSAAPGERGYTF
NA,TRBV3-1/TRBV3-2,TRBD2,TRBJ2-5,TGTGCCAGCAGCACTAAACCGGGACTAGCGGCCTGGGCCCAGTACTTC,CASSTKPGLAAWAQYF
NA,TRBV29-1,TRBD1,TRBJ2-2,TGCAGCGTTGACAGGGGGCTGAACACCGGGGAGCTGTTTTTT,CSVDRGLNTGELFF
NA,TRBV5-8,NA,TRBJ1-4,TGTGCCAGCAGCTTGGCCAGCGGACCCCCTAATGAAAAACTGTTTTTT,CASSLASGPPNEKLFF
NA,TRBV18,NA,TRBJ2-1,TGTGCCAGCTCAGAATACGGGGGACCTTACAATGAGCAGTTCTTC,CASSEYGGPYNEQFF
NA,TRBV28,NA,TRBJ2-3,TGTGCCAGCAGAACATCCGACAGTCGACGCACAGATACGCAGTATTTT,CASRTSDSRRTDTQYF
NA,TRBV19,TRBD2,TRBJ2-1,TGTGCCAGTAGTAAGACTAGCGCTAGCTCCTACAATGAGCAGTTCTTC,CASSKTSASSYNEQFF
once,TRBV3-1/TRBV3-2,NA,TRBJ2-6,TGTGCCAGCAGCCCAAAACACAGGGCTGGGGCCAACGTCCTGACTTTC,CASSPKHRAGANVLTF
NA,TRBV2,TRBD1,TRBJ1-2,TGTGCCAGCAGAATCGATGACAGGGGGCTTGGCTACACCTTC,CASRIDDRGLGYTF
few,TRBV3-1/TRBV3-2,TRBD1,TRBJ1-5,TGTGCCAGCAGCCAATCGACAGGGTATAGCAATCAGCCCCAGCATTTT,CASSQSTGYSNQPQHF
NA,TRBV18,TRBD2,TRBJ2-3,TGTGCCAGCTCACCCCGACTAGCGACAGATACGCAGTATTTT,CASSPRLATDTQYF
NA,TRBV9,NA,TRBJ1-5,TGTGCCAGCAGCGTAGCAGGAGGGGACGAGCCCCAGCATTTT,CASSVAGGDEPQHF
NA,TRBV6-5,TRBD1,TRBJ1-2,TGTGCCAGCAGTTACGCCGGGACAGGGGTCTATGGCTACACCTTC,CASSYAGTGVYGYTF
NA,TRBV2,NA,TRBJ1-1,TGTGCCAGCAGTGGTTCCGGGATCGGAAACACTGAAGCTTTCTTT,CASSGSGIGNTEAFF
NA,TRBV7-8,NA,TRBJ1-6,TGTGCCAGCAGCTTAGCGAGGCAGACGGTTGGTTCACCCCTCCACTTT,CASSLARQTVGSPLHF
NA,TRBV7-7,TRBD2,TRBJ2-5,TGTGCTAGCAGCTTAGCCGGGGCTAGCGGGGCCAAAGAGACCCAGTACTTC,CASSLAGASGAKETQYF
NA,TRBV5-1,TRBD1,TRBJ2-7,TGCGCCAGCAGCCTACAGGGGGCGCAGTACGAGCAGTACTTC,CASSLQGAQYEQYF
NA,TRBV4-1,NA,TRBJ2-1,TGCGCCAGCAGCCAAGATTATAACAATGAGCAGTTCTTC,CASSQDYNNEQFF
NA,TRBV19,TRBD1,TRBJ2-3,TGTGCCAGTAACGCAGGGGGCTTACCAGATACGCAGTATTTT,CASNAGGLPDTQYF
NA,TRBV19,NA,TRBJ1-2,TGTGCCAGTAGTATCGGGGGGATCGATGGCTACACCTTC,CASSIGGIDGYTF
NA,TRBV30,NA,TRBJ1-1,TGTGCCTGGAGCGGGAGGATTAGCAGCACTGAAGCTTTCTTT,CAWSGRISSTEAFF